These T cell receptor beta chains were read from a single sample in a study of blood T cell repertoires in COVID-19. Sequencing was performed with immunoSEQ multiplex PCR; in TCRdb, only in-frame clones are kept and a portion is missing. This sample has approximately 120,000 clones, with 74% found just once. The sequenced sample consisted of peripheral blood. The receptors come from a man aged 80 or over with COVID-19, enrolled during active disease. CDR3s include the opening cysteine and the closing phenylalanine or tryptophan. A D gene is named only where the DNA matches it firmly. The listing skips clone size in some rows; elsewhere it reads once, few, many or a size class.

v_gene	j_gene	abundance	d_gene	CDR3nt	CDR3aa
TRBV2	TRBJ2-1	-	TRBD2	TGTGCCAGCATCCTACGGACTAGCGGGAGCAATGAGCAGTTCTTC	CASILRTSGSNEQFF
TRBV4-1	TRBJ2-7	-	TRBD2	TGCGCCAGCAGCCGAGCGGGGCTAGCGGGGTCCTACGAGCAGTACTTC	CASSRAGLAGSYEQYF
TRBV19	TRBJ2-7	-	TRBD2	TGTGCCAGTAGTAGGTCTTCGCTAGCGGGAGATTCCTACGAGCAGTACTTC	CASSRSSLAGDSYEQYF
TRBV5-1	TRBJ2-1	once	TRBD2	TGCGCCAGCAGTTCCGGTAGCGGGACCCTCTCCTACAATGAGCAGTTCTTC	CASSSGSGTLSYNEQFF
TRBV28	TRBJ1-2	-	-	TGTGCCAGCGAACAGGGTAACTATGGCTACACCTTC	CASEQGNYGYTF
TRBV7-9	TRBJ2-5	-	-	TGTGCCAGCACCATCATAGCGGTCGGCGGGGAGACCCAGTACTTC	CASTIIAVGGETQYF
TRBV18	TRBJ1-2	-	TRBD1	TGTGCCAGCTCACCAGGATTAATAGGACAGGGTTCCTACACCTTC	CASSPGLIGQGSYTF
TRBV2	TRBJ2-7	-	TRBD1	TGTGCCAGCAGTGGGGACAGTTCCTACGAGCAGTACTTC	CASSGDSSYEQYF
TRBV7-2	TRBJ2-1	few	-	TGTGCCAGCAGCTTAGTATGGGCTGGGGAGCAGTTCTTC	CASSLVWAGEQFF
TRBV12-3/TRBV12-4	TRBJ1-5	-	-	TGTGCCAGCAGTTTACCGAATCAGCCCCAGCATTTT	CASSLPNQPQHF
TRBV12-3/TRBV12-4	TRBJ1-5	-	-	TGTGCCAGCAGTTTAGCTGAGAATCAGCCCCAGCATTTT	CASSLAENQPQHF
TRBV12-3/TRBV12-4	TRBJ2-3	once	-	TGTGCCAGCAGCTCCGGAGATACGCAGTATTTT	CASSSGDTQYF
TRBV29-1	TRBJ1-2	once	-	TGCAGCGTTGAAGTAATGTATGGCTACACCTTC	CSVEVMYGYTF
TRBV24-1	TRBJ2-5	-	TRBD1	TGTGCCACCGGGACAGGAAAAGAGACCCAGTACTTC	CATGTGKETQYF
TRBV6-1	TRBJ2-1	-	-	TGTGCCAGCAGTTCCCAGTACAATGAGCAGTTCTTC	CASSSQYNEQFF
TRBV9	TRBJ1-1	-	-	TGTGCCAGCAGGCTTTCGGGAGGGGCAAATACTGAAGCTTTCTTT	CASRLSGGANTEAFF
TRBV27	TRBJ1-2	-	TRBD1	TGTGCCAGCAGTTTTCGGGACAGAGCATATGGCTACACCTTC	CASSFRDRAYGYTF
TRBV5-1	TRBJ1-6	few	-	TGCGCCAGCAGCTTGGTTTCTGTGAATTCACCCCTCCACTTT	CASSLVSVNSPLHF
TRBV3-1/TRBV3-2	TRBJ1-3	-	TRBD1	TGTGCCAGCAGCCCATCGACAGGGGCTGGAAACACCATATATTTT	CASSPSTGAGNTIYF
TRBV7-9	TRBJ2-7	-	TRBD2	TGTGCCAGCAGAGGCGGGAGTTCCAACGAGCAGTACTTC	CASRGGSSNEQYF
TRBV6-5	TRBJ1-1	-	TRBD1	TGTGCCAGCAGTTACGTTACAGGGGGAAGGACTGAAGCTTTCTTT	CASSYVTGGRTEAFF
TRBV15	TRBJ1-3	-	-	TGTGCCACCAGCAGAGATTCGGCTGGAAACACCATATATTTT	CATSRDSAGNTIYF
TRBV11-2	TRBJ2-7	-	TRBD1	TGTGCCAGTAACGGTGCCGGACAGGGGGCGCGGGAGCAGTACTTC	CASNGAGQGAREQYF
TRBV18	TRBJ2-2	-	-	TGTGCCAGCTCACCACGGCTAGCAGACACCGGGGAGCTGTTTTTT	CASSPRLADTGELFF
TRBV5-1	TRBJ2-1	-	TRBD1	TGCGCCAGCAGCTTTCATACAGGGGGCCCAAACAATGAGCAGTTCTTC	CASSFHTGGPNNEQFF
TRBV2	TRBJ1-3	few	TRBD1	TGTGCCAGCAGTGGGGACAGGGAAGTTTCTGGAAACACCATATATTTT	CASSGDREVSGNTIYF
TRBV19	TRBJ2-5	-	TRBD2	TGTGCCAGTAGTATAGGTCCAGGAGCGGGGGAGACCCAGTACTTC	CASSIGPGAGETQYF
TRBV11-2	TRBJ2-1	-	TRBD2	TGTGCCAGCAGCTTTCGGACTAGCGGAGTTACCTACAATGAGCAGTTCTTC	CASSFRTSGVTYNEQFF
TRBV5-4	TRBJ2-7	once	-	TGTGCCAGCAGCCGCGGTGGGGTTGGGGGGTCCTACGAGCAGTACTTC	CASSRGGVGGSYEQYF
TRBV7-2	TRBJ2-2	few	TRBD2	TGTGCCAGCAGCTTAGCGCTCACTAGCGGGAGGGCCGCCGGGGAGCTGTTTTTT	CASSLALTSGRAAGELFF
TRBV28	TRBJ2-7	-	-	TGTGCCAGCAGTAACCAGGGGCGCGAGCAGTACTTC	CASSNQGREQYF
TRBV7-3	TRBJ2-5	few	-	TGTGCCAGCAGCTTAGAGCGAACAGGGACCCAGTACTTC	CASSLERTGTQYF
TRBV27	TRBJ1-5	-	TRBD1	TGTGCCAGCAGGGCCTCCGGGACAGCTAGCAATCAGCCCCAGCATTTT	CASRASGTASNQPQHF
TRBV7-7	TRBJ2-7	-	TRBD1	TGTGCTAGCAGCCCACGGACAGGAAATGTCTACGAGCAGTACTTC	CASSPRTGNVYEQYF
TRBV7-2	TRBJ2-7	-	TRBD2	TGTGCCAGCAGCTCAGGGACTAGCGGGAGGGCGGCCTACGAGCAGTACTTC	CASSSGTSGRAAYEQYF
TRBV4-3	TRBJ1-6	-	-	TGCGCCAGCAGCCAAGTGATGGAGTCACCCCTCCACTTT	CASSQVMESPLHF
TRBV19	TRBJ1-4	-	TRBD1	TGTGCCAGTAGTATCCATCAGGGGGCAACTAATGAAAAACTGTTTTTT	CASSIHQGATNEKLFF
TRBV29-1	TRBJ2-3	-	-	TGCAGCGTTGAAACCCCCCCAGGGGTAAAAGGCACAGATACGCAGTATTTT	CSVETPPGVKGTDTQYF
TRBV18	TRBJ1-2	-	-	TGTGCCAGCTCCGGAGGGGCCCAAGGTGAGGGCTACACCTTC	CASSGGAQGEGYTF
TRBV7-2	TRBJ2-3	-	-	TGTGCCAGCAGCCTCACCATGGCTCCAGATACGCAGTATTTT	CASSLTMAPDTQYF
TRBV10-1	TRBJ2-1	-	TRBD1	TGCGCCAGCAGGTCCGGGGACAGGGGGTTAGGTGAGCAGTTCTTC	CASRSGDRGLGEQFF